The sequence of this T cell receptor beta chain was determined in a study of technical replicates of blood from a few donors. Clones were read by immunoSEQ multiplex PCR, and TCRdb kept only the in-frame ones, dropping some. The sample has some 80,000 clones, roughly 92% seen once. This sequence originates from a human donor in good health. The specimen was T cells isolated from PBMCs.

The CDR3 DNA sequence: TGTGCCAGCAGTGAAGTCAGCTATGGCTACACCTTC. Translating gives CASSEVSYGYTF. This chain joins TRBV6-1 and TRBJ1-2; no reliable D call. The CDR3 length is 12 residues. Germline V gene data show CDR1 as MNHNS and CDR2 as SASEGT. Deletions cut 1 base from V and 4 bases from J, with 4 bases between.